This T cell receptor beta chain comes out of a study of shared T cell receptors in the human thymus. Clones were read by immunoSEQ multiplex PCR, and TCRdb kept only the in-frame ones, dropping some. This sample carries almost 550,000 clones, more than 75% of them seen once, and the ten largest clones take around 0.012%. The CDR3 sequence is 17 residues long. Trimming shortened V by 3 bases and J by 4 bases, and 18 bases separated the two germline ends. Germline V CDR1 and CDR2: MNHEY, SMNVEV (reference sequence). This sample was shared with a second study, whose subject was human thymus T cells. That report notes: The donors were infants in Finland with congenital heart defects, otherwise immunologically healthy. Thymus tissue was removed during corrective cardiac surgery. V and J gene usage appeared biased in thymic and blood repertoires. Thymic repertoires of unrelated individuals were reported in related research to overlap highly.

The sample consisted of thymocytes. This clonotype originated in a boy under two years old with a congenital heart defect. This chain connects TRBV27 to TRBJ1-4, with no clear D. CDR3 bases: TGTGCCAGCAGTTTGGCGAAAGAACCACGGGATAATGAAAAACTGTTTTTT. It specifies CASSLAKEPRDNEKLFF.